This T cell receptor beta chain originates from a study of T cell responses to AZD1222 COVID-19 vaccine. Findings and limits, study-wide: In a largely white British group with more females than males, clonal diversity was possibly underestimated. Vaccine-associated CD4 TCRs ranged over spike, dominating at 160-218 and 743-854. Spike-specific TCR breadth rose after two AZD1222 doses, and depth rose as well. Nearly half of unique spike-specific TCRs reportedly avoided B.1.351 and B.1.1.7 mutated regions.

TCRdb keeps only in-frame clones here, not all; method: immunoSEQ multiplex PCR. Among 100,000 to 120,000 clones listed, around 88% were seen once. Worth noting for this clone: The antigen is not known.

Germline values: CDR1 LNHDA, CDR2 SQIVND (reference sequence). The CDR3 is made up of 15 amino acids. V gave up 7 bases and J gave up 0 bases, with 13 bases separating them. This TCR derives from an adult who received the AZD1222 COVID-19 vaccine. The rearrangement joins TRBV19 to TRBJ1-5; weak D call: TRBD1 (6 bases). The sample in question was peripheral blood, obtained 28 days after the second AZD1222 dose. Here the CDR3 DNA reads TGTGCCAGTAAAGGGACAAATTATAGCAATCAGCCCCAGCATTTT. Translating it yields CASKGTNYSNQPQHF.